This record covers a single T cell receptor (beta chain). Its antigen is not known. This sample is part of a study of identifying expanded T cells in peripheral blood. Here immunoSEQ multiplex PCR was the method, and the copy in TCRdb shows in-frame clones only, minus some. The data contain approximately 110,000 clones, around 89% of them singletons. Whole-study results and caveats: Differentially abundant clones: roughly 1.2 between replicates, approximately 16 at approximately two weeks, approximately 19 at four. Across healthy donors, higher total template counts meant significantly greater roughly 2-week count variance.

Per germline, CDR1 LGHNA and CDR2 YSLEER. V was clipped by 0 bases and J by 0 bases, with 9 bases between them. The CDR3 has 15 amino acids. Healthy donors had no documented immune events, such as infections, while sampled. The chain recombines TRBV4-3 with TRBJ2-7, with D possibly being TRBD1 or TRBD2 (5 bases each). Sequenced input: blood. The clonotype comes from a person aged 18 to 69 in good health. CDR3 coding DNA: TGCGCCAGCAGCCAAGAGTTCGGGACCTCCTACGAGCAGTACTTC. Amino acids: CASSQEFGTSYEQYF.